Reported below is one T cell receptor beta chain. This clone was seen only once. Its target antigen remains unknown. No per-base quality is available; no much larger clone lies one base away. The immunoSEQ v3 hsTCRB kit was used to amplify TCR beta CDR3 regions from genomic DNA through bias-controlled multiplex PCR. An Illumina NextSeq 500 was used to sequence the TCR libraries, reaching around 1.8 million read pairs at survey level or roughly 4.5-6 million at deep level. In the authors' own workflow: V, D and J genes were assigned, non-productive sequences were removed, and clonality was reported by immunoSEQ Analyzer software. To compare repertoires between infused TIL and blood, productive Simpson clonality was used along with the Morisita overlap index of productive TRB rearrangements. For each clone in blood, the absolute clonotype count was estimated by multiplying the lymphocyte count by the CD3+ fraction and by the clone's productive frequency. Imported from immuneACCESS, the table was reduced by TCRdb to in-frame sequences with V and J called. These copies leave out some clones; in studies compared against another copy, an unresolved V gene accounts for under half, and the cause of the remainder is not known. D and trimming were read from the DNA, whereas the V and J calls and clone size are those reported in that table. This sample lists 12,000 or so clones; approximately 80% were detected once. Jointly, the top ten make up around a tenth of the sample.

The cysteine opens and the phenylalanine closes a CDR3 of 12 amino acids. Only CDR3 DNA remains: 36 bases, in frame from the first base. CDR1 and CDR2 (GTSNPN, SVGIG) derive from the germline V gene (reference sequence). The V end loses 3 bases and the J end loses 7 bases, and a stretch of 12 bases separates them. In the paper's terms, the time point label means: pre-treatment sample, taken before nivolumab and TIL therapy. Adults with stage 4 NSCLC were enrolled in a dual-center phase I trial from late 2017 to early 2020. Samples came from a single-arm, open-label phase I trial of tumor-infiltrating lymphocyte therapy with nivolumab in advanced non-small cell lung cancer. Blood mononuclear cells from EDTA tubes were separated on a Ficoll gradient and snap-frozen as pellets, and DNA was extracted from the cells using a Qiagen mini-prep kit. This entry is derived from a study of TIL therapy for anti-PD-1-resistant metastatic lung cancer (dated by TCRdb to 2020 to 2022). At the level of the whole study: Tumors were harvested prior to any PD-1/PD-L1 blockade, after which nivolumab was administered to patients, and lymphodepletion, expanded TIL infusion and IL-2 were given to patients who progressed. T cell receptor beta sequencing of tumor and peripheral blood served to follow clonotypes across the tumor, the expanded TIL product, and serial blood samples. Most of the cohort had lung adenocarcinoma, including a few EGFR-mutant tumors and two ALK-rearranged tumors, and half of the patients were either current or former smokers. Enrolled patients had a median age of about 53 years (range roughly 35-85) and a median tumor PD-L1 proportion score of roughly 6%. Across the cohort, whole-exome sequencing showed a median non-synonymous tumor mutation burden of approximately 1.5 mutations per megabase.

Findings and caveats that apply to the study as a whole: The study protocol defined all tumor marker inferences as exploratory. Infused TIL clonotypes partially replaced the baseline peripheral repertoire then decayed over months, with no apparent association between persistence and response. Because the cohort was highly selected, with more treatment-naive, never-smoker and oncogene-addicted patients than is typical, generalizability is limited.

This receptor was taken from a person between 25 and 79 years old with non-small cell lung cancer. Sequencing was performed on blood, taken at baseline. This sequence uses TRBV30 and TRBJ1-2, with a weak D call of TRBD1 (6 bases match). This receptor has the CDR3 CAWRLGAGGYTF. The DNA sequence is TGTGCCTGGAGGTTGGGGGCCGGTGGCTACACCTTC.